The 5 T cell receptor beta chains in this list originate from one sample, sequenced in a study of blood T cells in healthy people across ages. Combining a sample-barcoded 5' primer with a J-beta primer mix, a second PCR ran for roughly 7 to 12 cycles. TCRdb reanalysed the 5' RACE reads using MiXCR and keeps one entry per CDR3 protein. The table has some 290,000 distinct CDR3 sequences, roughly 27% seen once; the top ten hold around 30%. Source material: blood. The receptors originated from a woman aged 70-85 years in good health.

The chain employs TRBV28 and TRBJ2-3; TRBD2 agrees at 11 bases. CDR3 length equals 15 residues. The V gene's germline CDR1 is MDHEN and CDR2 SYDVKM. Trimming took 5 bases from V and 1 from J; bases not matched to a gene: 2. CDR3 sequence reads: CASSGSGRGTDTQYF. CDR3 in DNA: TGTGCCAGCAGTGGTAGCGGGAGGGGCACAGATACGCAGTATTTT.

The DNA for the CDR3 is TGCGCCAGCAGCCCCCTTAAGACGTCTGCGTATAGCTCTGGGGCCAACGTCCTGACTTTC. This gives the protein CASSPLKTSAYSSGANVLTF. The chain is built from TRBV5-1 and TRBJ2-6; D unresolved. Looked up from germline, CDR1 is SGHRS and CDR2 is YFSETQ. V was pared by 4 bases and J by 0 bases, with 23 bases between. CDR3 length: 20 amino acids.

The CDR3: CASSQEGQLGSPQHF. The DNA of the CDR3 is TGTGCCAGCAGCCAGGAGGGACAGTTGGGTTCGCCCCAGCATTTT. This sequence joins TRBV3-1 and TRBJ1-5, with 7 positions matching TRBD1. The CDR3 is made up of 15 amino acids. The junction had 11 bases not matched to a gene; V was cut back by 3 bases and J by 9 bases. The germline CDR1 and CDR2 sequences are LGHDT and YNNKEL (reference sequence).

Written as DNA, the CDR3 is TGTGCCAGCAGTTTGGGACTGTCCGATGGCTACACCTTC. This encodes CASSLGLSDGYTF. This chain connects TRBV12-3 or TRBV12-4 to TRBJ1-2, with a possible D match to TRBD1 (5 bases). V lost 3 bases, J lost 6 bases, and 11 bases lay in between. This CDR3 region has 13 residues.

V usage is TRBV20-1 and J usage is TRBJ1-1; TRBD1 is a possible D gene (5 bases). The CDR3 loop spans 13 amino acids. V shed 3 bases and J shed 2 bases, with 10 bases lying between them. Germline V gene lookup returns CDR1 DFQATT and CDR2 SNEGSKA (reference sequence). The CDR3 protein is CSASSQGNTEAFF. CDR3 DNA: TGCAGTGCTAGTTCCCAGGGAAACACTGAAGCTTTCTTT.